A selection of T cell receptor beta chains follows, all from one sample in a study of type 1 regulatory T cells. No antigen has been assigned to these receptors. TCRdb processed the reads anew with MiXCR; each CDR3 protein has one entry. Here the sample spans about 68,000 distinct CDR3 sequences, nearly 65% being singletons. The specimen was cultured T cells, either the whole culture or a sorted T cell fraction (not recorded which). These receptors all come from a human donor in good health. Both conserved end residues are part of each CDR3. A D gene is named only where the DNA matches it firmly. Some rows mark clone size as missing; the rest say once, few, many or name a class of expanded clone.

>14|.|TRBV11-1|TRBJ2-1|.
CASSLGRVYNEQFF
TGTGCCAGCAGCTTAGGACGAGTGTACAATGAGCAGTTCTTC
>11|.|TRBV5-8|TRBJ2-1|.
CASKRVGEQFF
TGTGCCAGCAAGCGAGTAGGTGAGCAGTTCTTC
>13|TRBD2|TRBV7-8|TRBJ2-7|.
CASSHRLAPEQYF
TGTGCCAGCAGCCATAGACTAGCCCCCGAGCAGTACTTC
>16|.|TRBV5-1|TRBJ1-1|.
CASSLEFGDGNTEAFF
TGCGCCAGCAGCTTGGAGTTTGGGGATGGGAACACTGAAGCTTTCTTT
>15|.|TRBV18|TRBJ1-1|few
CASSPQGGMNTEAFF
TGTGCCAGCTCACCACAGGGGGGGATGAACACTGAAGCTTTCTTT
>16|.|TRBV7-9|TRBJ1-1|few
CASSSRSGRVGTEAFF
TGTGCCAGCAGCTCCCGATCTGGCAGGGTAGGAACTGAAGCTTTCTTT
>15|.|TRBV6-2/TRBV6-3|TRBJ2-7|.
CASTRRTTISYEQYF
TGTGCCAGCACCAGAAGGACCACTATCTCCTACGAGCAGTACTTC
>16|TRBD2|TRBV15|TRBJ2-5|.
CATSRGLAGIRETQYF
TGTGCCACCAGCAGAGGACTAGCGGGGATCCGAGAGACCCAGTACTTC
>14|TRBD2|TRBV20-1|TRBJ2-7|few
CSAIETSGKREQYF
TGCAGTGCTATAGAGACTAGCGGGAAACGCGAGCAGTACTTC
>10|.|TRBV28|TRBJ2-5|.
CASGRETQYF
TGTGCCAGCGGGAGAGAGACCCAGTACTTC
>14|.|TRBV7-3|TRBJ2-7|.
CASSTTRDSYEQYF
TGTGCCAGCAGCACAACTAGGGACTCCTACGAGCAGTACTTC